The 27 T cell receptor beta chains below come from one sample, sequenced in a study of T cells after yellow fever vaccination. TCRdb called the 5' RACE reads again in MiXCR, with one record for every CDR3 protein. The data hold about 85,000 distinct CDR3 sequences, with 13% observed a single time. The sequencing used CD8+ T cells not binding an NS4B(214-222) dextramer, sorted from PBMCs, collected 21 days after the first yellow fever vaccination. The receptors were gathered from a man younger than 35 who received the YFV17D yellow fever vaccine.

V and J are TRBV30 and TRBJ2-7; the D is unclear. There are 11 residues in the CDR3. Germline lookup yields CDR1 GTSNPN and CDR2 SVGIG (reference sequence). V lost 3 bases to trimming and J lost 1 base, with 4 bases between them. The CDR3 nucleotides read TGTGCCTGGAGCTTATCCTACGAGCAGTACTTC. Amino acid sequence: CAWSLSYEQYF.

This clonotype was seen only a few times. V gene TRBV7-6 combines with J gene TRBJ2-3, with 8 positions matching TRBD2. Unmatched junction bases numbered 3, after V lost 0 bases and J lost 1 base. Germline CDR1 is SGHVS and CDR2 is FNYEAQ. The CDR3 is 16 amino acids. This CDR3 reads CASSLAATSGTDTQYF. The CDR3 DNA sequence: TGTGCCAGCAGCTTAGCAGCGACTAGCGGCACAGATACGCAGTATTTT.

This chain links TRBV6-1 with TRBJ1-2, with 7 bases matching TRBD1. V shed 7 bases and J 5 bases; nucleotides not matched to a gene: 7. CDR1 and CDR2 from the germline V gene are MNHNS and SASEGT. The CDR3 has 13 residues. The DNA for the CDR3 is TGTGCCAGCACCAAGGGACAGCCTTATGGCTACACCTTC. Translation gives CASTKGQPYGYTF.

In this sample, this clonotype turned up a few times. The chain is built from TRBV5-5 and TRBJ2-7; D assignment may be TRBD1 or TRBD2 (5 bases each). The length of the CDR3 is 14 residues. V lost 4 bases to trimming and J lost 0 bases, with 11 bases between them. The V gene's germline CDR1 is SGHKS and CDR2 YYEKEE (reference sequence). CDR3 in amino acids: CASSKGPVSYEQYV. As DNA, the CDR3 is TGTGCCAGCAGCAAGGGACCGGTCTCCTACGAGCAGTACGTC.

This clonotype showed up just a few times. The chain combines TRBV7-9 with TRBJ1-2; TRBD1 matches 9 bases. The trim removed 2 bases at V and 2 bases at J, leaving 3 bases unmatched. Germline CDR1 is SEHNR and CDR2 is FQNEAQ (reference sequence). The CDR3 sequence is 15 residues long. The CDR3 loop is CASSLLDRGNYGYTF. In nucleotides, the CDR3 is TGTGCCAGCAGCTTATTGGACAGGGGAAACTATGGCTACACCTTC. Complete variable domain (other parts from reference TRBV7-9 and TRBJ1-2): DTGVSQNPRHKITKRGQNVTFRCDPISEHNRLYWYRQTLGQGPEFLTYFQNEAQLEKSRLLSDRFSAERPKGSFSTLEIQRTEQGDSAMYLCASSLLDRGNYGYTFGSGTRLTVV.

The chain has TRBV9 and TRBJ2-3; 8 bases are a match to TRBD1. Germline V CDR1 and CDR2: SGDLS, YYNGEE. The CDR3 totals 14 residues. Losses at the gene ends were 4 bases for V and 3 bases for J; bases not matched to a gene: 4. This CDR3 is CASSTQGETDTQYF. In DNA form, the CDR3 reads TGTGCCAGCAGCACACAGGGGGAGACAGATACGCAGTATTTT.

This clonotype was picked up a small number of times. V and J are TRBV7-3 and TRBJ2-2, with D possibly being TRBD1 (5 bases). V was clipped by 4 bases and J by 1 base, with 16 bases between them. Looked up from germline, CDR1 is SGHTA and CDR2 is FQGTGA. The CDR3 sequence is 17 residues long. The CDR3 here is CASSSLLDTVNTGELFF. CDR3 DNA: TGTGCCAGCAGCTCTCTTCTGGACACCGTGAACACCGGGGAGCTGTTTTTT.

This chain joins TRBV3-1 and TRBJ2-7, with D hard to call. Germline CDR1 reads LGHDT; CDR2 reads YNNKEL (reference sequence). The CDR3 has 12 amino acids. The V end was cut by 4 bases, the J end by 3 bases, with 7 bases between. The CDR3 DNA follows: TGTGCCAGCAGCCCCTGGGACTACGAGCAGTACTTC. This sequence encodes CASSPWDYEQYF.

This clonotype was observed a handful of times. J is TRBJ1-1 and V is TRBV10-3; 8 bases are shared with TRBD1. The V segment lost 8 bases and the J segment 6 bases; nucleotides outside the gene matches: 11. The CDR3 is 14 residues long. CDR1 ENHRY and CDR2 SYGVKD come from the germline V gene. The CDR3 loop is CAIHGTGIHPEAFF. For the CDR3, the DNA is TGTGCCATCCATGGGACAGGAATCCACCCTGAAGCTTTCTTT.

This clonotype has only a few counts. J is TRBJ2-1 and V is TRBV7-6; 10 bases agree with TRBD2. Germline CDR1 SGHVS, CDR2 FNYEAQ. CDR3 length: 16 amino acids. After removal of 1 base from V and 5 bases from J, the junction contained 5 bases not matched to a gene. This CDR3 is CASSLGTSGYHNEQFF. DNA of the CDR3: TGTGCCAGCAGCTTAGGGACTAGCGGATACCACAATGAGCAGTTCTTC.

This clonotype was detected only a few times. The chain couples TRBV5-1 to TRBJ1-4; 9 bases map to TRBD1. This CDR3 contains 15 residues. Trimming cost V 4 bases and J 7 bases; bases outside gene matches: 8. From germline, CDR1 is SGHRS and CDR2 YFSETQ. CDR3 loop: CASSGTGTSAEKLFF. The CDR3 region has the DNA TGCGCCAGCAGCGGGACAGGGACGAGTGCTGAAAAACTGTTTTTT.

J is TRBJ1-2 and V is TRBV11-2; maybe TRBD1 (5 bases). The CDR3 extends over 16 amino acids. The germline V and J ends were trimmed by 5 bases and 4 bases, with 20 bases remaining between them. Germline lookup yields CDR1 SGHAT and CDR2 FQNNGV. CDR3 amino acids: CASSRTRGRAVYGYTF. The CDR3 region has the DNA TGTGCCAGCAGCCGTACGCGGGGCAGGGCGGTCTATGGCTACACCTTC.

This clonotype was seen more than once but under ten times. The chain combines TRBV4-2 with TRBJ1-1; D remains ambiguous. Between the trimmed V and J ends, which lost 3 bases and 1 base, there was a span of 15 bases. CDR1 and CDR2 (germline): LGHNA, YNFKEQ. CDR3 length equals 16 residues. As DNA, the CDR3 is TGTGCCAGCAGCCAGGCCCCCTTGACCGCGAACACTGAAGCTTTCTTT. Protein: CASSQAPLTANTEAFF.

The chain employs TRBV14 and TRBJ2-7; D gene ambiguous. This CDR3 is 14 amino acids long. Trimming took 0 bases from V and 3 from J, leaving 9 bases between them. Germline CDR1 and CDR2: SGHDN and FVKESK. Here the CDR3 reads CASSQEDGYYEQYF. CDR3 DNA sequence: TGTGCCAGCAGCCAAGAAGACGGATACTACGAGCAGTACTTC.

The chain carries TRBV20-1 and TRBJ1-2, with D unresolved. This CDR3 has 12 amino acids. Germline lookup yields CDR1 DFQATT and CDR2 SNEGSKA (reference sequence). V was trimmed by 0 bases and J by 10 bases, leaving 12 bases between them. Here the CDR3 reads CSARDEINSYTF. CDR3 bases: TGCAGTGCTAGAGATGAGATTAATTCCTACACCTTC.

This clonotype was counted a few times. V gene TRBV15 combines with J gene TRBJ1-5, with D maybe TRBD1 (5 bases). The germline gives CDR1 LNHNV, CDR2 YYDKDF (reference sequence). Trimming removed 8 bases at V and 0 bases at J, with 14 bases between. This CDR3 is built from 15 residues. CDR3 nucleotide sequence: TGTGCCACCCATAAAGGGACGGATAGCAATCAGCCCCAGCATTTT. The encoded protein is CATHKGTDSNQPQHF.

V and J are TRBV6-5 and TRBJ2-7; the D gene is possibly TRBD1 (6 bases). The germline V gene has CDR1 MNHEY and CDR2 SVGAGI. The CDR3 has 13 residues. The V end lost 0 bases, the J end lost 6 bases, and 9 bases lay between the germline ends. The CDR3 coding sequence is TGTGCCAGCAGTTACTCCCAGGGGACCGAGCAGTACGTC. Residues: CASSYSQGTEQYV.

This clonotype was observed a few times. This chain links TRBV20-1 with TRBJ2-3; TRBD2 matches 16 bases. Germline V gene sequence: CDR1 DFQATT, CDR2 SNEGSKA (reference sequence). V was clipped by 6 bases and J by 2 bases; unmatched bases: 14. The CDR3 contains 19 residues. The CDR3 protein is CSAPHGTSGGAWDTDTQYF. The CDR3 DNA is TGCAGTGCGCCTCACGGGACTAGCGGGGGGGCATGGGACACAGATACGCAGTATTTT.

This clonotype was observed a handful of times. The chain combines TRBV5-6 with TRBJ2-3; D is possibly TRBD1 or TRBD2 (6 bases each). V was cut by 1 base and J by 0 bases, with 9 bases left in between. This CDR3 comprises 15 residues. Germline V CDR1 and CDR2: SGHDT, YYEEEE. CDR3 bases: TGTGCCAGCAGCTTGTGGGGGGCTAGCACAGATACGCAGTATTTT. Translated, it gives CASSLWGASTDTQYF.

This clonotype turned up a few times. V usage is TRBV28 and J usage is TRBJ1-3; no definite D call. The V end lost 5 bases, the J end lost 0 bases, and 11 bases lay between the germline ends. Germline CDR1 and CDR2: MDHEN and SYDVKM. CDR3 size: 15 residues. CDR3 sequence: CASSLSPSSGNTIYF. The DNA for the CDR3 is TGTGCCAGCAGTCTCTCTCCGTCCTCTGGAAACACCATATATTTT.

The chain links TRBV7-3 to TRBJ2-2; 9 nucleotides agree with TRBD2. V gave up 2 bases and J gave up 4 bases; unmatched junction bases: 8. CDR1 and CDR2 (germline): SGHTA, FQGTGA. CDR3 length equals 17 residues. CDR3 region: CASSLVGLAIFTGELFF. The DNA for the CDR3 is TGTGCCAGCAGCTTAGTGGGACTAGCAATTTTCACCGGGGAGCTGTTTTTT. The complete variable domain, with remaining parts taken from reference TRBV7-3 and TRBJ2-2, reads GAGVSQTPSNKVTEKGKYVELRCDPISGHTALYWYRQSLGQGPEFLIYFQGTGAADDSGLPNDRFFAVRPEGSVSTLKIQRTERGDSAVYLCASSLVGLAIFTGELFFGEGSRLTVL.

This clonotype has more than one count but fewer than ten. The genes are TRBV9 and TRBJ1-2; tentatively, D is TRBD1 (6 bases). Germline-derived CDR1 and CDR2 are SGDLS and YYNGEE. The CDR3 covers 14 residues. Between the trimmed V and J ends, which lost 4 bases and 4 bases, there was a span of 14 bases. For the CDR3, the DNA is TGTGCCAGCAGCCCCCGAGGGGGAAGCTATGGCTACACCTTC. It encodes CASSPRGGSYGYTF. Together with reference TRBV9 and TRBJ1-2, the CDR3 gives the full variable domain: DSGVTQTPKHLITATGQRVTLRCSPRSGDLSVYWYQQSLDQGLQFLIQYYNGEERAKGNILERFSAQQFPDLHSELNLSSLELGDSALYFCASSPRGGSYGYTFGSGTRLTVV.

The sample holds a few counts of this clonotype. V and J are TRBV6-1 and TRBJ2-7, with D maybe TRBD2 (5 bases). From germline, CDR1 is MNHNS and CDR2 SASEGT. V gave up 2 bases and J gave up 2 bases, with 10 bases separating them. This CDR3 contains 14 residues. Here the CDR3 reads CASSEFGLAYEQYF. The CDR3 nucleotides read TGTGCCAGCAGTGAATTTGGACTGGCCTACGAGCAGTACTTC.

The rearrangement links TRBV6-2 or TRBV6-3 to TRBJ2-7; D may be TRBD2 (6 bases). The V end lost 7 bases, the J end lost 3 bases, and 13 bases lay between the germline ends. CDR1 and CDR2 from the germline V gene are MNHEY and SVGEGT. This CDR3 comprises 13 residues. The DNA of the CDR3 is TGTGCCAGCACCCACCCGGGGGACTACGAGCAGTACGTC. Translation gives CASTHPGDYEQYV.

A remark on this clonotype: A junction end diverges from the germline sequence, so it may reflect a read error. The chain carries TRBV2 and TRBJ2-1; the match to TRBD2 covers 14 bases. Germline CDR1 and CDR2: SNHLY and FYNNEI. The length of the CDR3 is 15 residues. The CDR3 coding sequence is TGTGCCAGCAGTGGGGGACTAGCGGGGGACAATGAGCTGTTCTTC. Its translation is CASSGGLAGDNELFF.

The rearrangement links TRBV4-1 to TRBJ2-3; perhaps TRBD2 as D (6 bases). This CDR3 region has 16 residues. Germline V lookup: CDR1 MGHRA, CDR2 YSYEKL. Trimming pared 2 bases from V and 5 bases from J, leaving 17 bases between. The CDR3 loop is CASSQYMRGEVDTQYF. CDR3 DNA: TGCGCCAGCAGCCAATATATGCGGGGTGAAGTAGATACGCAGTATTTT.

The chain employs TRBV4-1 and TRBJ1-1; 8 bases fit TRBD1. Trimming took 2 bases from V and 8 from J; bases not matched to a gene: 10. The CDR3 runs 15 residues. CDR1 is MGHRA and CDR2 is YSYEKL in the germline V gene. In nucleotides, the CDR3 is TGCGCCAGCAGCCAAAAGGAGACAGGGGCCCCCGAAGCTTTCTTT. Its translation: CASSQKETGAPEAFF.